A single sample gave rise to the 30 T cell receptor beta chains below, sequenced in a study of blood T cell repertoires in COVID-19. Method: immunoSEQ multiplex PCR; TCRdb's copy keeps in-frame clones and lacks some. The data hold 250,000 to 300,000 clones, with about 83% observed a single time. Source material: peripheral blood. The origin of the receptors is a man of 80 years or more with acute or convalescent COVID-19.

In this sample, this clone turned up once. The chain combines TRBV6-5 with TRBJ1-4; tentatively, D is TRBD1 (5 bases). This CDR3 has 14 residues. Germline V CDR1 and CDR2: MNHEY, SVGAGI. The V gene lost 6 bases and the J gene lost 3 bases, with 11 bases spanning the gap. CDR3 nucleotides: TGTGCCAGCAGCTTGACAGTATCTAATGAAAAACTGTTTTTT. Protein: CASSLTVSNEKLFF.

On this clone: The sample holds other DNA sequences that translate to the same CDR3. The J gene is TRBJ2-1, the V gene TRBV7-2; TRBD2 is a possible D gene (6 bases). CDR3 size: 15 residues. CDR1 is SGHTA, CDR2 FQGNSA, per germline. The V end was cut by 2 bases, the J end by 7 bases, with 15 bases between. The CDR3 here is CASSLLGGGYNEQFF. As DNA, the CDR3 is TGTGCCAGCAGCTTATTGGGGGGAGGTTATAATGAGCAGTTCTTC.

The chain links TRBV12-5 to TRBJ2-1, with 7 bases fitting TRBD2. The CDR3 contains 22 residues. Germline CDR1 LGHNT, CDR2 FRNRAP. Trimming cost V 0 bases and J 4 bases; bases outside gene matches: 24. As DNA, the CDR3 is TGTGCTAGTGGTTTGGTACCCCCCCAAAGGATGGCTAGCGGACATCTTTACAATGAGCAGTTCTTC. As protein: CASGLVPPQRMASGHLYNEQFF.

V is TRBV7-6 and J is TRBJ2-7, with 10 bases fitting TRBD2. Trimming removed 5 bases from V and 6 bases from J; junction bases left unmatched: 10. The CDR3 totals 15 residues. Germline V gives CDR1 SGHVS, CDR2 FNYEAQ. CDR3 amino acids: CASSPTLAGVGEQYF. The CDR3 nucleotides are TGTGCCAGCAGCCCTACCCTAGCGGGAGTTGGCGAGCAGTACTTC.

The genes are TRBV20-1 and TRBJ2-3; no clear D gene. Germline CDR1 is DFQATT and CDR2 is SNEGSKA (reference sequence). With 3 bases removed from V and 0 bases from J, the gap between germline ends came to 7 bases. The CDR3 totals 13 residues. Here the CDR3 reads CSASQYSTDTQYF. DNA of the CDR3: TGCAGTGCTAGTCAGTATAGCACAGATACGCAGTATTTT.

The chain carries TRBV6-5 and TRBJ2-7; possible D gene TRBD1, 6 bases. CDR3 length equals 16 residues. V lost 0 bases to trimming and J lost 2 bases, with 14 bases between them. Germline CDR1 MNHEY, CDR2 SVGAGI. In DNA, the CDR3 is TGTGCCAGCAGTTACTCGCCGGGACACCACACCTACGAGCAGTACTTC. It yields the protein CASSYSPGHHTYEQYF.

This clone was counted only a few times. This chain uses TRBV5-1 with TRBJ1-3; D not certain. The germline CDR1 and CDR2 sequences are SGHRS and YFSETQ. CDR3 length: 12 residues. The V end was cut by 4 bases, the J end by 5 bases, with 7 bases between. For the CDR3, the DNA is TGCGCCAGCAGCCGAGACAGAAACACCATATATTTT. It specifies CASSRDRNTIYF. Complete variable domain (other parts from reference TRBV5-1 and TRBJ1-3): KAGVTQTPRYLIKTRGQQVTLSCSPISGHRSVSWYQQTPGQGLQFLFEYFSETQRNKGNFPGRFSGRQFSNSRSEMNVSTLELGDSALYLCASSRDRNTIYFGEGSWLTVV.

With regard to this clone: A much larger clonotype is one base distant, so this may be a read error. The V gene is TRBV5-1, the J gene TRBJ1-1; D ambiguous. CDR3 length: 13 residues. V was shortened by 0 bases and J by 1 base, with 4 bases between the two germline ends. Germline V CDR1 and CDR2: SGHRS, YFSETQ. The CDR3 DNA sequence: TGCGCCAGCAGCTTGGGAGAGAACACTGAAGCTTTCTTT. This encodes CASSLGENTEAFF. The full variable domain, completed using reference TRBV5-1 and TRBJ1-1, is KAGVTQTPRYLIKTRGQQVTLSCSPISGHRSVSWYQQTPGQGLQFLFEYFSETQRNKGNFPGRFSGRQFSNSRSEMNVSTLELGDSALYLCASSLGENTEAFFGQGTRLTVV.

The chain has TRBV30 and TRBJ1-5; tentatively, D is TRBD1 (5 bases). Trimming shortened V by 3 bases and J by 9 bases, and 12 bases separated the two germline ends. Germline assignment: CDR1 GTSNPN and CDR2 SVGIG (reference sequence). The CDR3 has 12 residues. The CDR3, as DNA: TGTGCCTGGAGCATGGAGGGGCGGCCCCAGCATTTT. Translated, it gives CAWSMEGRPQHF.

This chain joins TRBV12-5 and TRBJ2-3; tentative D call: TRBD2 (6 bases). Trimming took 6 bases from V and 2 from J, leaving 15 bases between them. The CDR3 contains 15 residues. From germline, CDR1 is LGHNT and CDR2 FRNRAP. The DNA for the CDR3 is TGTGCTAGTGGCCAAAGCGGGCCGAACACAGATACGCAGTATTTT. Translation gives CASGQSGPNTDTQYF.

In this sample, this clone turned up a few times. This rearrangement joins TRBV7-8 to TRBJ2-1, with TRBD2 matching over 9 bases. Germline V CDR1 and CDR2: SGHVS, FQNEAQ. Trimming cost V 1 base and J 3 bases; bases outside gene matches: 4. This CDR3 region has 16 residues. CDR3 amino acids: CASSLERLAVYNEQFF. The CDR3, as DNA: TGTGCCAGCAGCTTAGAGCGACTAGCGGTCTACAATGAGCAGTTCTTC.

This clone was seen a handful of times. This sequence joins TRBV2 and TRBJ2-7, with 7 nucleotides matching TRBD1. Germline CDR1 is SNHLY and CDR2 is FYNNEI. V lost 5 bases to trimming and J lost 0 bases; unmatched junction nucleotides: 4. The CDR3 covers 14 residues. For the CDR3, the DNA is TGTGCCAGCAGTAACCGACAGGGCTCCTACGAGCAGTACTTC. Its translation is CASSNRQGSYEQYF.

The gene calls are TRBV11-2 and TRBJ1-4; the D is unclear. Trimming cost V 5 bases and J 8 bases, with 12 bases left between them. Per the germline V gene, CDR1 is SGHAT and CDR2 is FQNNGV. The CDR3 loop spans 13 amino acids. The CDR3 DNA is TGTGCCAGCAGCCAAAAGGGAGTGGAAAAACTGTTTTTT. Protein: CASSQKGVEKLFF.

About this clone itself: Other DNA sequences in the sample encode the same CDR3. The chain has TRBV5-1 and TRBJ1-2; 7 nucleotides agree with TRBD1. CDR1 and CDR2 (germline): SGHRS, YFSETQ. Trimming took 0 bases from V and 6 from J; bases not matched to a gene: 2. The CDR3 totals 13 residues. CDR3 amino acids: CASSLAGQNGYTF. The DNA for the CDR3 is TGCGCCAGCAGCTTGGCGGGACAGAATGGCTACACCTTC.

The CDR3, as DNA: TGTGCCAGCAGTCTGGGACTAGCGGGAGCACATGAGCAGTTCTTC. Its protein product is CASSLGLAGAHEQFF. The V and J genes are TRBV7-3 and TRBJ2-1; 14 nucleotides align to TRBD2. V lost 6 bases to trimming and J lost 8 bases; unmatched junction nucleotides: 6. The V gene's germline CDR1 is SGHTA and CDR2 FQGTGA. This CDR3 contains 15 residues.

CDR3: CAWRGNKWGVSGANVLTF. In DNA form, the CDR3 reads TGTGCCTGGAGGGGGAACAAATGGGGCGTATCTGGGGCCAACGTCCTGACTTTC. This chain uses TRBV30 with TRBJ2-6; D is possibly TRBD1 (5 bases). Germline V gene data show CDR1 as GTSNPN and CDR2 as SVGIG (reference sequence). The V and J ends lost 3 bases and 1 base respectively, with 19 bases between them. The CDR3 contains 18 residues.

V is TRBV10-3 and J is TRBJ2-5; TRBD1 matches 9 bases. CDR3 length: 12 amino acids. Losses at the gene ends were 10 bases for V and 4 bases for J; bases not matched to a gene: 4. Germline loops: CDR1 ENHRY, CDR2 SYGVKD. DNA for the CDR3: TGTGCCACGCAGACAGGGGGAGAGACCCAGTACTTC. It is translated as CATQTGGETQYF.

The chain links TRBV30 to TRBJ2-1, with D perhaps matching TRBD1 (7 bases). Germline values: CDR1 GTSNPN, CDR2 SVGIG (reference sequence). The V end was cut by 3 bases, the J end by 2 bases, with 14 bases between. The length of the CDR3 is 15 residues. CDR3 DNA sequence: TGTGCCTGGAGCTTCAGGGGGGTGACCTACAATGAGCAGTTCTTC. Translating it yields CAWSFRGVTYNEQFF.

There are a few counts of this clone. The chain joins TRBV6-5 to TRBJ2-7; D may be TRBD1 (6 bases). The CDR3 sequence is 13 residues long. V was clipped by 8 bases and J by 4 bases, with 15 bases between them. Germline V gene data show CDR1 as MNHEY and CDR2 as SVGAGI. CDR3 in amino acids: CASGQLFTYEQYF. The CDR3 coding sequence is TGTGCCAGCGGACAGCTCTTTACGTACGAGCAGTACTTC.

The chain combines TRBV6-2 or TRBV6-3 with TRBJ1-2; D is ambiguous. V lost 0 bases and J lost 6, with 8 bases in between. The CDR3 consists of 13 residues. Germline CDR1 and CDR2: MNHEY and SVGEGT. In DNA, the CDR3 is TGTGCCAGCAGTTACTCCAGGACTAATGGCTACACCTTC. It is translated as CASSYSRTNGYTF.

The V gene is TRBV5-1, the J gene TRBJ2-2; tentatively, D is TRBD2 (6 bases). The V end lost 1 base, the J end lost 3 bases, and 13 bases lay between the germline ends. The germline CDR1 and CDR2 sequences are SGHRS and YFSETQ. The CDR3 contains 16 residues. The CDR3 DNA reads as TGCGCCAGCAGCTTGTCCGAGGGGACTTACACCGGGGAGCTGTTTTTT. Translated, it gives CASSLSEGTYTGELFF.

The V call is TRBV6-5, the J call TRBJ1-5; tentatively, D is TRBD1 (6 bases). CDR3 length: 15 amino acids. Trimming took off 6 bases at V and 6 bases at J, with 18 bases between the two ends. CDR1 is MNHEY and CDR2 is SVGAGI in the germline V gene. CDR3 region: CASSPTGKRSQPQHF. The DNA of the CDR3 is TGTGCCAGCAGCCCGACAGGTAAACGTAGTCAGCCCCAGCATTTT.

This chain links TRBV5-1 with TRBJ1-1; TRBD1 might be the D (6 bases). V was shortened by 4 bases and J by 1 base, with 14 bases between the two germline ends. This CDR3 contains 15 residues. Germline V gene data show CDR1 as SGHRS and CDR2 as YFSETQ. CDR3 sequence reads: CASSHRQATNTEAFF. The CDR3 DNA is TGCGCCAGCAGCCATCGACAGGCTACGAACACTGAAGCTTTCTTT.

The sample holds one count of this clone. The gene calls are TRBV29-1 and TRBJ2-5; 8 nucleotides agree with TRBD1. Germline-derived CDR1 and CDR2 are SQVTM and ANQGSEA. J was trimmed by 2 bases and V by 6 bases; bases with no gene match: 2. The CDR3 consists of 12 residues. The CDR3 reads CSVRTGQETQYF. DNA for the CDR3: TGCAGCGTGAGGACAGGGCAAGAGACCCAGTACTTC.

This clone was picked up one time. The chain links TRBV6-1 to TRBJ1-2; TRBD1 aligns across 10 bases. This CDR3 comprises 17 residues. Germline V CDR1 and CDR2: MNHNS, SASEGT. V lost 2 bases and J lost 6; bases outside the gene matches: 12. Written as DNA, the CDR3 is TGTGCCAGCAGTGAATATGGTGGGGGACAGGGGCTTCATGGCTACACCTTC. Translating gives CASSEYGGGQGLHGYTF.

The rearrangement uses TRBV4-2 and TRBJ1-5; the D gene is possibly TRBD1 (6 bases). V lost 4 bases, J lost 10 bases, and 23 bases lay in between. CDR1 and CDR2 (germline): LGHNA, YNFKEQ. This CDR3 has 16 amino acids. The CDR3 region has the DNA TGTGCCAGCAGCCCTACCACGGCGGGGGGCCCGGGACCCCAGCATTTT. This translates into CASSPTTAGGPGPQHF.

The sample holds one count of this clone. The rearrangement links TRBV5-1 to TRBJ2-4; tentative D call: TRBD2 (5 bases). The CDR3 has 15 amino acids. The V end lost 6 bases, the J end lost 0 bases, and 13 bases lay between the germline ends. Germline values: CDR1 SGHRS, CDR2 YFSETQ. The CDR3 is CASNPDSVAKNIQYF. The CDR3 DNA reads as TGCGCCAGCAACCCGGACTCGGTAGCCAAAAACATTCAGTACTTC.

The chain employs TRBV2 and TRBJ2-1; 7 bases map to TRBD2. After removal of 7 bases from V and 2 bases from J, the junction contained 8 bases not matched to a gene. The CDR3 runs to 15 residues. Germline V gene lookup returns CDR1 SNHLY and CDR2 FYNNEI. CDR3 nucleotides: TGTGCCAGCAAATGGGGTGGGAGGGCCTACAATGAGCAGTTCTTC. It yields the protein CASKWGGRAYNEQFF. The full variable domain, rest sourced from reference TRBV2 and TRBJ2-1, is EPEVTQTPSHQVTQMGQEVILRCVPISNHLYFYWYRQILGQKVEFLVSFYNNEISEKSEIFDDQFSVERPDGSNFTLKIRSTKLEDSAMYFCASKWGGRAYNEQFFGPGTRLTVL.

This chain joins TRBV7-9 and TRBJ2-1, with 10 positions matching TRBD2. The CDR3 consists of 15 residues. The germline V gene encodes CDR1 SEHNR and CDR2 FQNEAQ (reference sequence). The ends lost 2 bases at V and 8 bases at J; junction bases unmatched: 6. The CDR3, as DNA: TGTGCCAGCAGCTTACTAGCGGGAGTAAACCATGAGCAGTTCTTC. Translated: CASSLLAGVNHEQFF.

The CDR3 is CASSPSLAQETQYF. CDR3 coding DNA: TGTGCCAGCTCACCATCCCTAGCCCAAGAGACCCAGTACTTC. The genes are TRBV18 and TRBJ2-5, with D possibly TRBD2 on 5 matching bases. Germline V CDR1 and CDR2: KGHSH, LQKENI. There are 14 residues in the CDR3. V dropped 2 bases and J dropped 1 base, with 8 bases sitting between them.